This T cell receptor beta chain was found in a study of blood T cell repertoires in COVID-19. Looking at the study overall: Whether acute or convalescent, the COVID-19 samples came from the United States, Italy and Spain.

In the original processing: Amplification of reference gene primers provided the estimated nucleated cell counts. Generated by immunoSEQ multiplex PCR, the TCRdb table keeps only in-frame clones and is missing some. Clone size and V and J calls were adopted from that table, with D and trimming inferred from the DNA. The repertoire consists of 210,000 or so clones, with about nine tenths occurring once and the leading ten covering 5.5% to 7.5%. Source material: peripheral blood. The clonotype comes from a man in his forties or fifties with acute or convalescent COVID-19.

This CDR3 reads CASSQVPREPTNTEAFF. CDR3 DNA: TGCGCCAGCAGCCAAGTGCCCCGGGAACCGACGAACACTGAAGCTTTCTTT. V usage is TRBV4-1 and J usage is TRBJ1-1; D not resolved. CDR3 length equals 17 residues. Germline assignment: CDR1 MGHRA and CDR2 YSYEKL. The V gene lost 1 base and the J gene lost 1 base, with 16 bases spanning the gap.